What follows is one TCR beta chain and its context. Its antigen is unidentified. Pooled samples include second doses given at about 4 or 12 weeks. This specimen belongs to a study of T cell responses to AZD1222 COVID-19 vaccine. The data were produced by immunoSEQ multiplex PCR, yet TCRdb's version contains in-frame clones alone and is incomplete. The table shows 90,000 to 120,000 clones, with around 90% occurring only once. CDR1 and CDR2 (germline): LGHDT, YNNKEL (reference sequence). This CDR3 has 14 amino acids. V dropped 1 base and J dropped 12 bases, with 19 bases sitting between them. Study-wide findings and caveats: Baseline seropositivity occurred in only a handful of AZD1222 recipients. Researchers report vaccine-associated CD4 TCRs spanning spike, with dominance at 160-218 and 743-854. Every sample of the repertoires postdated the peak T cell response.

The sequence was collected from an adult who received the AZD1222 COVID-19 vaccine. Specimen: peripheral blood, collected 28 days after the second AZD1222 dose. The J gene is TRBJ2-7, the V gene TRBV3-1 (or the pseudogene TRBV3-2), with D hard to call. As DNA, the CDR3 is TGTGCCAGCAGCCAAGTGAAGTCAGTCGGCAGGCGGTACTTC. Translated, it gives CASSQVKSVGRRYF.